What follows is one T cell receptor (beta chain) and its context. Random hexamers served to reverse transcribe roughly 0.45 to 1 ug RNA. TCR beta CDR3 was amplified by immunoSEQ covering 54 Vbeta and 13 Jbeta. TCRdb re-called the immunoSEQ multiplex PCR reads with MiXCR, one entry per CDR3 protein. The table shows roughly 220,000 distinct CDR3 sequences, with 94% occurring only once. This record belongs to a study of CD8 T cells in Susac syndrome. While CD8+ and CD4+ T cells were isolated negatively, TEMRA cells were enriched by FACS. The V gene lost 6 bases and the J gene lost 5 bases, with 19 bases spanning the gap. Germline-derived CDR1 and CDR2 are DFQATT and SNEGSKA (reference sequence). This CDR3 has 14 amino acids.

The rearrangement joins TRBV20-1 to TRBJ1-1; maybe TRBD1 (5 bases). Material for sequencing was CD4+ T cells from PBMCs. This TCR was sampled from a human donor with Susac syndrome. The CDR3 region is CSATTGRDGTEAFF. Written as DNA, the CDR3 is TGCAGTGCCACTACTGGCAGGGATGGGACTGAAGCTTTCTTT.